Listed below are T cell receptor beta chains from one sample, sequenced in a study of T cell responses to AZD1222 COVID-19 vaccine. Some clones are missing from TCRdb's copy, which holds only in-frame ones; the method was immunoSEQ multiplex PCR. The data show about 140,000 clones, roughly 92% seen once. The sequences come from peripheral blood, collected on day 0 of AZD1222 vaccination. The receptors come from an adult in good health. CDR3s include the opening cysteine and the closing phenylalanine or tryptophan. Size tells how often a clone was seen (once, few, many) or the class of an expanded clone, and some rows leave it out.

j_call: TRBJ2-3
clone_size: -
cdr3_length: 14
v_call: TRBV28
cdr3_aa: CASSLSTTPDTQYF

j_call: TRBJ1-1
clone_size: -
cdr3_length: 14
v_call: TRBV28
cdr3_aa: CASSSTALNTEAFF

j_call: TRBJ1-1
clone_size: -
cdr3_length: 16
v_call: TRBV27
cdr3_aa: CASSPHSTGLNTEAFF

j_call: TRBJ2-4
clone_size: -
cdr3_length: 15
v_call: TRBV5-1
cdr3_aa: CASSLGLGAKNIQYF

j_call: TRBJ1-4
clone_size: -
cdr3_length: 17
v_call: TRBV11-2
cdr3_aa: CASSLDRAVGANEKLFF

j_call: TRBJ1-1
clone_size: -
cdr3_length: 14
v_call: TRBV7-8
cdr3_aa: CASSPQPSYTEAFF

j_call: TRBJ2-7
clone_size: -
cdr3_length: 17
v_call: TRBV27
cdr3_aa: CASSSDRTSDQGREQYF

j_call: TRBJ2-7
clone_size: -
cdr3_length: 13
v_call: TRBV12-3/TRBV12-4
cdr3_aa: CARGDRRPYEQYF

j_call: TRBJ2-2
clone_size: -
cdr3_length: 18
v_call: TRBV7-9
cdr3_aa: CASSLYKVGRANTGELFF

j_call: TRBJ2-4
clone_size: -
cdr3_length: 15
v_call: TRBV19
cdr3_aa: CASTLGGPAKNIQYF

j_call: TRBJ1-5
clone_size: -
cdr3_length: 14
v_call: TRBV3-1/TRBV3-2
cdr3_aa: CASSQARGDQPQHF

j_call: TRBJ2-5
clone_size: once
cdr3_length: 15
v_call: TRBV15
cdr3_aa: CATSPYRGAQETQYF

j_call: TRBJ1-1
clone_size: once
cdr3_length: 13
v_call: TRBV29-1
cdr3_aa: CSVGLLLNTEAFF

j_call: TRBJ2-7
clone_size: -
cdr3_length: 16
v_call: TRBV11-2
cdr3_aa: CASSLPGGLKTYEQYF

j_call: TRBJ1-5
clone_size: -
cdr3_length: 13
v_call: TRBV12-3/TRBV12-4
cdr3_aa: CASSLTGDQPQHF

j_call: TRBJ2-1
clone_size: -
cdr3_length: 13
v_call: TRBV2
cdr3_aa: CASRPGQIIAPFF

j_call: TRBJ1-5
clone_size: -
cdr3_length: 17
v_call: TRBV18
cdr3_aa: CASSPLPNKSRNQPQHF

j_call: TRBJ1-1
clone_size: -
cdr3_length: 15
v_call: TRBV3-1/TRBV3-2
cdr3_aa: CASSQDEDRNTEAFF

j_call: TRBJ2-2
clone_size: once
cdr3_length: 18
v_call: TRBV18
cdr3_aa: CASSPPGGGPANTGELFF

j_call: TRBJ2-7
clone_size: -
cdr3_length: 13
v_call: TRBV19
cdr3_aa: CASRGQAGYEQYF

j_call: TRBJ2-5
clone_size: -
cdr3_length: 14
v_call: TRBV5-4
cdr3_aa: CASSLRGYQETQYF

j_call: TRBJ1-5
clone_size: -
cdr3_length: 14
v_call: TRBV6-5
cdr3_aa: CASRTTGDGQPQHF

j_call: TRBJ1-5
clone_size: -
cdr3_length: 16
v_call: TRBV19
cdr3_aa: CASSKGQFGRNQPQHF

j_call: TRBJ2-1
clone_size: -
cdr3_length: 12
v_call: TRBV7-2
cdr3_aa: CASSLNVGEQFF

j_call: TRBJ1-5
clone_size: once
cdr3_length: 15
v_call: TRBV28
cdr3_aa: CASSRGGGSNQPQHF

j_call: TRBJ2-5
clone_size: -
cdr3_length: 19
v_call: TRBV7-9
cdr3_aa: CASSSQAGQKTQNQETQYF

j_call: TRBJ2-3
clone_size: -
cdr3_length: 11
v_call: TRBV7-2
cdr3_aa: CASSYRDTQYF

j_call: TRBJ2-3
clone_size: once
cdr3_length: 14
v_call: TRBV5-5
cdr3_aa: CASSLEGTTDTQYF

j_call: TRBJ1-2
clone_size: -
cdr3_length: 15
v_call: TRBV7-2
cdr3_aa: CASSSTVGTAYGYTF

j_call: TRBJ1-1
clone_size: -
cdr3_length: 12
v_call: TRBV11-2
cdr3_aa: CASSLRRIEAFF

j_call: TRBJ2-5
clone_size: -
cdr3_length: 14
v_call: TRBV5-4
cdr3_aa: CASSLTWGQETQYF

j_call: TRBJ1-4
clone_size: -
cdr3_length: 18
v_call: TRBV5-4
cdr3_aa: CASSLEQGASSTNEKLFF

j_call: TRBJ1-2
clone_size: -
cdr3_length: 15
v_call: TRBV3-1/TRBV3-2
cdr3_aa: CASSPNRGLGYGYTF

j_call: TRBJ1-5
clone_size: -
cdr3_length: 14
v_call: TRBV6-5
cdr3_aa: CASLLTGGNQPQHF

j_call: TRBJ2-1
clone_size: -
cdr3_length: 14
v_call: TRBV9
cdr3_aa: CASSVYHGGNEQFF

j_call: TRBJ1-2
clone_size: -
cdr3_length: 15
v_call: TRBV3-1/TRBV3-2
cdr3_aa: CASSQGRRTGYGYTF

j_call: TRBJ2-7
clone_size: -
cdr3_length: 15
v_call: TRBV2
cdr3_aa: CASSEEGYDPYEQYF

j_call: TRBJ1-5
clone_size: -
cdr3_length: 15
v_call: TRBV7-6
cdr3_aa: CASSQGTGHNQPQHF

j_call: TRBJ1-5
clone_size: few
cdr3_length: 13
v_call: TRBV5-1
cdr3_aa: CASSPGGNQPQHF

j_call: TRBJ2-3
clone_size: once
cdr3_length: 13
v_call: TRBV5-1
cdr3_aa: CASSSQSTDTQYF

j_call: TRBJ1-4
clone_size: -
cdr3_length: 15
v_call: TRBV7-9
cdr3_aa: CASSLAEGSNEKLFF

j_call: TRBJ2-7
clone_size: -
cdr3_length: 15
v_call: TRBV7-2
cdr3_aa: CASSLETGGLYEQYF

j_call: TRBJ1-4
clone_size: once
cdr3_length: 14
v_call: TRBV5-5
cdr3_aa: CASSLPPPNEKLFF

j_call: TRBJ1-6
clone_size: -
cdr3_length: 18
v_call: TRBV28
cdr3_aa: CASSLGASKRGYNSPLHF

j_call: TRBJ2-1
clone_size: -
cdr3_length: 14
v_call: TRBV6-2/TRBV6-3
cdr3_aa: CASSNAGTSNEQFF

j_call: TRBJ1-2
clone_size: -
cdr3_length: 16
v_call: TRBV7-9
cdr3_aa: CASSFRRQGVNYGYTF

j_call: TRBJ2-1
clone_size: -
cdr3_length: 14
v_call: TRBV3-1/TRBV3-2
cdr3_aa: CASSPQGASNEQFF

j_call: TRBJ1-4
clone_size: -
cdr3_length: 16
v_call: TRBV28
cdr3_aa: CASRLSYQGAREKLFF

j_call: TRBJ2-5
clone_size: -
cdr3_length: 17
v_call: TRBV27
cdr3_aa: CASGTTSGRAKQETQYF

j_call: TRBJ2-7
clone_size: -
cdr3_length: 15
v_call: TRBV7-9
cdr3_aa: CASSSSWGETYEQYF

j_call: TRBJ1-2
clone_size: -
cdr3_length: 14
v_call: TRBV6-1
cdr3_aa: CASSEAHRVFGYTF

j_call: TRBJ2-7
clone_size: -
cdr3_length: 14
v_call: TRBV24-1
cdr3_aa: CATSGKDRGYEQYF

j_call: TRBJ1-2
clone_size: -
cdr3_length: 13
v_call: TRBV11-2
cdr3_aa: CASSDQTGAGYTF

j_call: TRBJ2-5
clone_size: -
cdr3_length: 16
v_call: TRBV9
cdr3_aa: CASSVAAGRLQETQYF

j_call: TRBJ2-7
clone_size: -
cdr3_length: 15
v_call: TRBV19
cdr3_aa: CASSTRSGNPYEQYF

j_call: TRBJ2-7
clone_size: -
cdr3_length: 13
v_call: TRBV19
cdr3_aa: CASSPRPDYEQYF

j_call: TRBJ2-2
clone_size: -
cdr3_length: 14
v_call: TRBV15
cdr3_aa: CATSRDRGTGELFF

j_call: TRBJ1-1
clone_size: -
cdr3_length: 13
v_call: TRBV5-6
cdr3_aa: CASIGQGNTEAFF